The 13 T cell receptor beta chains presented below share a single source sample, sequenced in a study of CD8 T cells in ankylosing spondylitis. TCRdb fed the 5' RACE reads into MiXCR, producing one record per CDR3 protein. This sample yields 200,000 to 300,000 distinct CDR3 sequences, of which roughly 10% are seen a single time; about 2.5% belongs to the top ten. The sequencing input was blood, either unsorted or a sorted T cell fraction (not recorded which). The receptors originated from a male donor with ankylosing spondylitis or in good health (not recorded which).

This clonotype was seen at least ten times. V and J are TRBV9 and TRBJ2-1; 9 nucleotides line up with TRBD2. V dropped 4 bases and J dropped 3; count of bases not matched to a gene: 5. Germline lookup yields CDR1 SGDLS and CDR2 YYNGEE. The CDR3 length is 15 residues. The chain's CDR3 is CASSSLAGLYNEQFF. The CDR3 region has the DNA TGTGCCAGCAGCTCCCTAGCGGGACTCTACAATGAGCAGTTCTTC.

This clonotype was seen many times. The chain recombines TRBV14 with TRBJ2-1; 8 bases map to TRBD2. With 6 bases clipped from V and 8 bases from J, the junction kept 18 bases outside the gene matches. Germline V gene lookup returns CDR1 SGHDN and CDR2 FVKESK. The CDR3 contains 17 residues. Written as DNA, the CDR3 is TGTGCCAGCAGTCATAGGACTCCCGTCCCCGGGAGGGATGAGCAGTTCTTC. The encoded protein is CASSHRTPVPGRDEQFF.

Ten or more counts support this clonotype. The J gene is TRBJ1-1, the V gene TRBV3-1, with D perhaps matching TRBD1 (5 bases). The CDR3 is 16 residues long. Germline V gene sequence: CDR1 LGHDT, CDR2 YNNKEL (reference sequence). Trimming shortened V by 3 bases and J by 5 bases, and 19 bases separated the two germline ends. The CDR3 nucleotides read TGTGCCAGCAGCCAGCGGCGCCTCAAAGGGGAGACTGAAGCTTTCTTT. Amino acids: CASSQRRLKGETEAFF. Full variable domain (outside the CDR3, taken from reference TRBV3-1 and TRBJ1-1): DTAVSQTPKYLVTQMGNDKSIKCEQNLGHDTMYWYKQDSKKFLKIMFSYNNKELIINETVPNRFSPKSPDKAHLNLHINSLELGDSAVYFCASSQRRLKGETEAFFGQGTRLTVV.

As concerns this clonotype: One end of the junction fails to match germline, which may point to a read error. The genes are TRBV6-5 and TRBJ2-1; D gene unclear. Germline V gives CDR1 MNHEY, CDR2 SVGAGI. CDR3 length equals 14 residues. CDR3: CTSSSLDPYNEQFF. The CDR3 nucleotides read TGTACCAGCAGTTCGCTGGACCCCTACAATGAGCAGTTCTTC.

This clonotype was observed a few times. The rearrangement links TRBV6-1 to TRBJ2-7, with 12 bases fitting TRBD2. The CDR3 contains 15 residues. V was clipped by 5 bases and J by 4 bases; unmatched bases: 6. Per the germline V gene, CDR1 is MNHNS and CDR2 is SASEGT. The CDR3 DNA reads TGTGCCAGCAGTCGGGGGGGACTAGCGGGTTACGAGCAGTACTTC. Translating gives CASSRGGLAGYEQYF.

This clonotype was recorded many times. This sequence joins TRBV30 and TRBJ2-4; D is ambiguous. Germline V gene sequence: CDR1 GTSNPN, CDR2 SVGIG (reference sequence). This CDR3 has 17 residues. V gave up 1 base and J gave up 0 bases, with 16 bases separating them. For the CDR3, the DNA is TGTGCCTGGAGTGGGGGAACAGCGCGCATAGCCAAAAACATTCAGTACTTC. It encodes CAWSGGTARIAKNIQYF.

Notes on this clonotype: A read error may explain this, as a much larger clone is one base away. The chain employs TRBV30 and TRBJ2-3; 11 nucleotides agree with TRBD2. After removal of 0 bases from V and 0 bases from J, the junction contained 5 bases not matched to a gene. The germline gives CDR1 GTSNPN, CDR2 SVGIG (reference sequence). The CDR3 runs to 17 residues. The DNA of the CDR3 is TGTGCCTGGAGTGTTGAGACTAGCGGGGCTAGCACAGATACGCAGTATTTT. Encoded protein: CAWSVETSGASTDTQYF.

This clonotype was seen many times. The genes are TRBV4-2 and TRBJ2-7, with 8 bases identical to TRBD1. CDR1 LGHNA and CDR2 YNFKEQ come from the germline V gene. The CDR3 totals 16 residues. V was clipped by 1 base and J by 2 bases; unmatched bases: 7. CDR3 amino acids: CASSQGQGATTYEQYF. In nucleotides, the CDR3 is TGTGCCAGCAGCCAAGGTCAGGGGGCAACTACCTACGAGCAGTACTTC.

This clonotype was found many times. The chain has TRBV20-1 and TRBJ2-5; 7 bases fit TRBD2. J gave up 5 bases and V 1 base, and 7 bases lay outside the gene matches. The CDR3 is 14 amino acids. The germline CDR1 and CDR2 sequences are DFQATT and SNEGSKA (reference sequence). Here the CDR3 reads CSARAWTRAETQYF. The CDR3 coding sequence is TGCAGTGCTAGAGCTTGGACTAGGGCGGAGACCCAGTACTTC.

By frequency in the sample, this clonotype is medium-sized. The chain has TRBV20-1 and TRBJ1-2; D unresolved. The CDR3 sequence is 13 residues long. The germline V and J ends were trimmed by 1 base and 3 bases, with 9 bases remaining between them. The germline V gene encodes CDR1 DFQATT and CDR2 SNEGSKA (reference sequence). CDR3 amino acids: CSARGEGYYGYTF. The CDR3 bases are TGCAGTGCTAGAGGAGAGGGTTACTATGGCTACACCTTC.

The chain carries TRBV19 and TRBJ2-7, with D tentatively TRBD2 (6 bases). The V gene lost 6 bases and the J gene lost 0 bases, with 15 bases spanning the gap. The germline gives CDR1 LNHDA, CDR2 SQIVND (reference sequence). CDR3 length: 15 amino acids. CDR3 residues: CASSIRDGSSYEQYF. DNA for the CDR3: TGTGCCAGTAGCATCCGGGACGGGAGCTCCTACGAGCAGTACTTC.

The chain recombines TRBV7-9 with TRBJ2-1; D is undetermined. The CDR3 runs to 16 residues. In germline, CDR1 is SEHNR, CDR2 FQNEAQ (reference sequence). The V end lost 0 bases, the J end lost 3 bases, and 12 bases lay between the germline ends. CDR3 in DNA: TGTGCCAGCAGCTTAGCGCTCAGCGAGAACTACAATGAGCAGTTCTTC. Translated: CASSLALSENYNEQFF. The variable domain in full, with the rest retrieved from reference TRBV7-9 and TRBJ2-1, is DTGVSQNPRHKITKRGQNVTFRCDPISEHNRLYWYRQTLGQGPEFLTYFQNEAQLEKSRLLSDRFSAERPKGSFSTLEIQRTEQGDSAMYLCASSLALSENYNEQFFGPGTRLTVL.

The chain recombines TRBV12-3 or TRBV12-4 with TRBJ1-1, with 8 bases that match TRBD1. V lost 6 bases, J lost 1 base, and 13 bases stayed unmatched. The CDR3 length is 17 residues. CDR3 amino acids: CASSPYGDRSWNTEAFF. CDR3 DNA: TGTGCCAGCAGCCCCTATGGGGACAGGAGTTGGAACACTGAAGCTTTCTTT.